Reported below is one T cell receptor beta chain. The antigen it binds to is not known. Base quality data are lacking; no much larger clone is found one base away. These data originate in a study of blood T cell repertoires in COVID-19 (dated by TCRdb to 2018 to 2021). For the wider study: Samples covering the acute and convalescent phases of COVID-19 were provided by collaborators in the United States, Italy and Spain. Nearly every sample came with metadata listing a de-identified subject ID, COVID-19 status, age in years and sex. Samples were obtained from the ongoing ImmuneRACE study (first 160 participants) and from 1,254 subjects provided by 6 global collaborators. The repertoires were released in a freely available public database intended as a resource for research on the immune response to SARS-CoV-2. The dataset comprised deeply sampled blood TCRbeta repertoires from subjects exposed to, actively infected with, or recovered from COVID-19. HLA class I and class II types, where available, came from metadata supplied by the sample provider rather than from assay-based typing. The material from the prospective study consisted of cDNA or gDNA derived from T cells, B-cell-depleted T cells, or PBMCs.

Each collaborating institution followed its own protocols to collect whole blood in K2EDTA tubes. For TCRbeta analysis, collaborator samples were shipped as frozen whole blood, as isolated PBMCs, or as DNA extracted from either sample type. CDR1 and CDR2 are drawn from the germline V gene (reference sequence): LNHDA, SQIVND. Reading from cysteine to phenylalanine, the CDR3 counts 15 amino acids. Just the 45-base CDR3 DNA is kept, in frame starting at base 1. Compared with germline, V lacks 1 base and J lacks 3 bases; bases without a gene match: 6. Broader findings and caveats from the paper: The quantity of clinical and demographic metadata differed by source and by participant and was supplied without curation.

The immunoSEQ Assay, a bias-controlled multiplex PCR, was used to amplify TCRbeta CDR3 regions from genomic DNA. On the study's bioinformatics: Nucleated cell counts per sample were estimated from amplification of reference gene primers within the assay. Sequence reads were collapsed and filtered to measure the absolute abundance of every unique TCRbeta CDR3 rearrangement. For each sample, productive Simpson clonality was calculated as the square root of Simpson's diversity index across productive rearrangements. Held by TCRdb, this immuneACCESS table contains in-frame sequences only and omits some clones. Under half of the omission traces to an unresolved V gene where checked; the cause of the rest is unknown. V and J calls and clone size come straight from that table; D and trimming were deduced from the DNA. Across this sample there are about 76,000 clones, with 80% to 90% seen only once. 15% to 20% of the sample comes from the top ten.

This sequence originates from a human donor in a cohort sampled during active COVID-19. Specimen: peripheral blood. The chain was built from TRBV19 and TRBJ2-7; 7 nucleotides in the junction match TRBD2. The DNA sequence is as follows: TGTGCCAGTAGTATAGTAGCTAGCGGCGACTACGAGCAGTACTTC. Its translation is CASSIVASGDYEQYF.